The present entry profiles one TCR beta chain with its context. No antigen is known for it. These data originate in a study of CD8 T cells in ankylosing spondylitis. General observations from the study: Fewer than ten highly homologous variants made up a TCR beta motif, and this motif appeared characteristic of ankylosing spondylitis blood. In peripheral blood, disease-linked CD8+ clones occurred at relatively low frequencies. Disease-linked clones reportedly showed significant enrichment in matched ankylosing spondylitis synovial fluid.

Generation of TCR beta libraries employed quantitative 5'-RACE incorporating molecular barcodes. TCRdb reanalysed the 5' RACE reads using MiXCR and keeps one entry per CDR3 protein. Here the sample spans roughly 240,000 distinct CDR3 sequences, around 8% being singletons. The sequenced material came from blood, either unsorted or a sorted T cell fraction (not recorded which). The TCR sequence derives from a female donor with ankylosing spondylitis or in good health (not recorded which).

The CDR3: CASSYPGAGANVLTF. CDR3 DNA sequence: TGTGCCAGCAGCTACCCAGGGGCTGGGGCCAACGTCCTGACTTTC. This sequence joins TRBV7-2 and TRBJ2-6, with a possible D match to TRBD1 (6 bases). This CDR3 has 15 residues. Trimming took off 4 bases at V and 2 bases at J, with 9 bases between the two ends. Germline CDR1 reads SGHTA; CDR2 reads FQGNSA.